The 29 T cell receptor beta chains below come from one sample, sequenced in a study of shared clonotypes between healthy human individuals. The protocol was immunoSEQ multiplex PCR, while the TCRdb copy is restricted to in-frame clones and leaves out a portion. The sample lists 560,000 or so clones; approximately 96% were seen once. CD8 cells regarded as naive lacked CD45RO, were positively chosen for CCR7, and omitted terminally differentiated effector memory CD45RA+ cells. Sample: naive CD8+ T cells sorted from blood. Receptors originate from a woman aged 25 to 39 in good health.

The sample holds one count of this clone. The chain couples TRBV29-1 to TRBJ1-3; 7 nucleotides align to TRBD1. The germline gives CDR1 SQVTM, CDR2 ANQGSEA. CDR3 length: 16 residues. The junction had 7 bases not matched to a gene; V was cut back by 0 bases and J by 2 bases. Here the CDR3 DNA reads TGCAGCGTTGAAGATCCGGGGACAGCTCCTGGAAACACCATATATTTT. Protein: CSVEDPGTAPGNTIYF.

The V call is TRBV25-1, the J call TRBJ2-7, with 7 bases aligning to TRBD2. V trimming: 6 bases; J trimming: 1 base; junction bases outside the gene matches: 15. The CDR3 length is 17 residues. Germline-derived CDR1 and CDR2 are MGHDK and SYGVNS. In nucleotides, the CDR3 is TGTGCCAGCAGAGGTTTCCAGCGGGACTTCAGGTCCTACGAGCAGTACTTC. Translation gives CASRGFQRDFRSYEQYF.

Turning to this clone: A read error may account for a junction end that differs from germline. This chain uses TRBV5-6 with TRBJ1-2; D possibly corresponds to TRBD1 (5 bases). The CDR3 covers 14 residues. From germline, CDR1 is SGHDT and CDR2 YYEEEE. Here the CDR3 DNA reads TGTGCCAGCAGTTTGGGGCACAGTAACTATGGCTACACCTTC. Its protein product is CASSLGHSNYGYTF.

This clone has just one count. The chain combines TRBV5-1 with TRBJ2-7; 7 positions match TRBD1. V lost 4 bases, J lost 4 bases, and 11 bases stayed unmatched. This CDR3 is 15 amino acids long. Germline CDR1 reads SGHRS; CDR2 reads YFSETQ. The CDR3 loop reads CASSPLDRVAYEQYF. In DNA form, the CDR3 reads TGCGCCAGCAGCCCACTCGACAGGGTTGCTTACGAGCAGTACTTC. Full variable domain (rest looked up from reference TRBV5-1 and TRBJ2-7): KAGVTQTPRYLIKTRGQQVTLSCSPISGHRSVSWYQQTPGQGLQFLFEYFSETQRNKGNFPGRFSGRQFSNSRSEMNVSTLELGDSALYLCASSPLDRVAYEQYFGPGTRLTVT.

The J gene is TRBJ1-1, the V gene TRBV27; TRBD1 aligns across 7 bases. Germline assignment: CDR1 MNHEY and CDR2 SMNVEV (reference sequence). The CDR3 is made up of 13 amino acids. V dropped 7 bases and J dropped 4; count of bases not matched to a gene: 6. This chain's CDR3 is CASKLGTATEAFF. DNA for the CDR3: TGTGCCAGCAAACTCGGGACAGCCACTGAAGCTTTCTTT.

The gene calls are TRBV28 and TRBJ1-6; maybe TRBD1 (6 bases). The V end lost 6 bases, the J end lost 9 bases, and 21 bases lay between the germline ends. Germline V gene data show CDR1 as MDHEN and CDR2 as SYDVKM. The CDR3 runs to 16 residues. The CDR3, as DNA: TGTGCCAGCAGCCTTCCGGGGGCGTTGGGAGCTTCACCCCTCCACTTT. It codes for CASSLPGALGASPLHF.

J is TRBJ1-1 and V is TRBV10-2; D remains ambiguous. The CDR3 loop spans 13 amino acids. Germline V CDR1 and CDR2: WSHSY, SAAADI. Trimming stripped 4 bases from V and 1 base from J, with 7 bases between. The CDR3 reads CASSAASNTEAFF. The CDR3 bases are TGCGCCAGCAGTGCGGCATCGAACACTGAAGCTTTCTTT.

CDR3 in DNA: TGTGCCAGCAGCTTAGTAAGCCACGAGCAGTTCTTC. This codes for CASSLVSHEQFF. The chain employs TRBV11-1 and TRBJ2-1; D ambiguous. The V end was cut by 1 base, the J end by 10 bases, with 8 bases between. The CDR3 has 12 residues. Germline V gene sequence: CDR1 SGHAT, CDR2 FQDESV (reference sequence).

The chain links TRBV6-5 to TRBJ2-1; TRBD2 is a possible D gene (5 bases). Trimming shortened V by 8 bases and J by 1 base, and 15 bases separated the two germline ends. The length of the CDR3 is 15 residues. Germline-derived CDR1 and CDR2 are MNHEY and SVGAGI. The CDR3 nucleotides read TGTGCCAGCGCGCCGGACTGGGTGTCCTACAATGAGCAGTTCTTC. Amino acid sequence: CASAPDWVSYNEQFF.

V and J are TRBV5-3 and TRBJ2-1; 10 nucleotides align to TRBD2. TRBV5-3 is noted as an ORF with a role that remains uncertain. With 4 bases clipped from V and 6 bases from J, the junction kept 10 bases outside the gene matches. The CDR3 contains 16 residues. CDR3 sequence (DNA): TGTGCCAGAAGCCTCGTTGGAGCGGGAGGGTTCAATGAGCAGTTCTTC. Translating it yields CARSLVGAGGFNEQFF.

This chain links TRBV10-1 with TRBJ2-1; the match to TRBD1 covers 7 bases. CDR3 length equals 14 residues. From germline, CDR1 is WNHNN and CDR2 SYGVQD (reference sequence). The V gene end was trimmed by 5 bases and the J gene end by 10 bases; junction bases not matched to a gene: 11. CDR3 sequence reads: CASSPGQDLGEQFF. DNA for the CDR3: TGCGCCAGCAGTCCTGGACAGGACCTCGGAGAGCAGTTCTTC.

V usage is TRBV19 and J usage is TRBJ1-5; D remains unclear. Germline V gives CDR1 LNHDA, CDR2 SQIVND (reference sequence). There are 15 residues in the CDR3. V was shortened by 6 bases and J by 1 base, with 13 bases between the two germline ends. The CDR3 region has the DNA TGTGCCAGTAGCGGCCTGGGGTGGAGCAATCAGCCCCAGCATTTT. It encodes CASSGLGWSNQPQHF.

The V and J genes are TRBV2 and TRBJ1-1, with D uncertain. The V end lost 6 bases, the J end lost 11 bases, and 16 bases lay between the germline ends. CDR3 length equals 12 residues. Looked up from germline, CDR1 is SNHLY and CDR2 is FYNNEI. The CDR3 DNA reads TGTGCCAGCAGGACGACACCCGACTCTGCTTTCTTT. Encoded protein: CASRTTPDSAFF.

A single count supports this clone. Additional DNA sequences in this sample encode the identical CDR3. The chain links TRBV5-6 to TRBJ2-1; D uncertain. Germline CDR1 SGHDT, CDR2 YYEEEE. The CDR3 length is 11 residues. Between the trimmed V and J ends, which lost 2 bases and 10 bases, there was a span of 7 bases. For the CDR3, the DNA is TGTGCCAGCAGCTTTAGTAGCGAGCAGTTCTTC. Its protein is CASSFSSEQFF.

The rearrangement uses TRBV5-5 and TRBJ2-2; 7 bases match TRBD1. Germline V gene sequence: CDR1 SGHKS, CDR2 YYEKEE (reference sequence). This CDR3 has 14 residues. V shed 6 bases, J shed 1 base, and the junction held 3 bases outside the gene matches. CDR3 nucleotide sequence: TGTGCCAGCACGGGGACAGAGAACACCGGGGAGCTGTTTTTT. It is translated as CASTGTENTGELFF. Full variable domain (rest looked up from reference TRBV5-5 and TRBJ2-2): DAGVTQSPTHLIKTRGQQVTLRCSPISGHKSVSWYQQVLGQGPQFIFQYYEKEERGRGNFPDRFSARQFPNYSSELNVNALLLGDSALYLCASTGTENTGELFFGEGSRLTVL.

J is TRBJ1-1 and V is TRBV4-1, with 9 bases identical to TRBD1. V lost 1 base and J lost 5; bases outside the gene matches: 11. This CDR3 has 17 amino acids. The germline V gene encodes CDR1 MGHRA and CDR2 YSYEKL. The CDR3 loop reads CASSQGRTGGPGTEAFF. Written as DNA, the CDR3 is TGCGCCAGCAGCCAAGGGCGAACAGGGGGCCCGGGGACTGAAGCTTTCTTT.

The rearrangement joins TRBV6-5 to TRBJ2-1; D is possibly TRBD2 (7 bases). This CDR3 has 16 residues. V lost 2 bases, J lost 5 bases, and 16 bases lay in between. Germline CDR1 is MNHEY and CDR2 is SVGAGI. The CDR3 protein is CASSYTWGGSHNEQFF. CDR3 sequence (DNA): TGTGCCAGCAGTTACACGTGGGGGGGCTCGCACAATGAGCAGTTCTTC.

The chain has TRBV28 and TRBJ2-1; TRBD1 or TRBD2 may be the D gene (5 bases each). V was pared by 3 bases and J by 4 bases, with 16 bases between. Per the germline V gene, CDR1 is MDHEN and CDR2 is SYDVKM. This CDR3 has 16 amino acids. The CDR3 protein is CASSLKGPGSYNEQFF. CDR3 nucleotides: TGTGCCAGCAGTTTGAAGGGTCCAGGGAGTTACAATGAGCAGTTCTTC.

This sequence joins TRBV4-2 and TRBJ1-5; 8 bases match TRBD1. The germline CDR1 and CDR2 sequences are LGHNA and YNFKEQ. V lost 1 base and J lost 2; bases outside the gene matches: 7. The CDR3 runs to 17 residues. The CDR3 bases are TGTGCCAGCAGCCAAGCCACTTTACAGGGGGGCAATCAGCCCCAGCATTTT. This encodes CASSQATLQGGNQPQHF.

Worth noting for this clone: This same CDR3 is encoded by further DNA sequences in the sample. V is TRBV27 and J is TRBJ1-3; D uncertain. There are 13 residues in the CDR3. Trimming took off 5 bases at V and 0 bases at J, with 5 bases between the two ends. Looked up from germline, CDR1 is MNHEY and CDR2 is SMNVEV (reference sequence). In DNA, the CDR3 is TGTGCCAGCAGTCTGAGCTCTGGAAACACCATATATTTT. Protein sequence: CASSLSSGNTIYF.

The chain links TRBV19 to TRBJ2-7, with D maybe TRBD2 (5 bases). The CDR3 sequence is 15 residues long. Germline V CDR1 and CDR2: LNHDA, SQIVND (reference sequence). The germline V and J ends were trimmed by 4 bases and 2 bases, with 15 bases remaining between them. DNA of the CDR3: TGTGCCAGTAGTAACAGTCTAGTGAGGGCCTACGAGCAGTACTTC. Protein: CASSNSLVRAYEQYF.

As concerns this clone: Additional DNA sequences in this sample encode the identical CDR3. The chain uses TRBV7-9 and TRBJ2-1; possibly TRBD2 for D (5 bases). CDR3 size: 15 residues. CDR1 SEHNR and CDR2 FQNEAQ come from the germline V gene (reference sequence). Between the trimmed V and J ends, which lost 1 base and 0 bases, there was a span of 7 bases. CDR3 sequence reads: CASSLVGSSYNEQFF. CDR3 nucleotide sequence: TGTGCCAGCAGCTTAGTGGGGAGCTCCTACAATGAGCAGTTCTTC. Based on the CDR3 plus reference TRBV7-9 and TRBJ2-1, the full variable domain is DTGVSQNPRHKITKRGQNVTFRCDPISEHNRLYWYRQTLGQGPEFLTYFQNEAQLEKSRLLSDRFSAERPKGSFSTLEIQRTEQGDSAMYLCASSLVGSSYNEQFFGPGTRLTVL.

This clone was seen once. V gene TRBV4-1 combines with J gene TRBJ2-1; D might be TRBD2 (5 bases). Germline V gene data show CDR1 as MGHRA and CDR2 as YSYEKL. The CDR3 spans 14 residues. CDR3 in DNA: TGCGCTACCTCATCCTGGACTGGGAACAATGAGCAGTTCTTC. Its translation is CATSSWTGNNEQFF.

This clone was picked up one time. This chain links TRBV7-8 with TRBJ2-7, with TRBD2 matching 8 bases. Germline V lookup: CDR1 SGHVS, CDR2 FQNEAQ. Losses at the gene ends were 5 bases for V and 0 bases for J; bases not matched to a gene: 9. The CDR3 runs 16 residues. CDR3 residues: CASSMGASGFSYEQYF. In nucleotides, the CDR3 is TGTGCCAGCAGCATGGGGGCTAGCGGGTTCTCCTACGAGCAGTACTTC.

The gene calls are TRBV28 and TRBJ2-7, with D perhaps TRBD1 (6 bases). The CDR3 covers 14 residues. The ends were cut back, 2 bases at V and 0 bases at J, with 8 bases in the middle. CDR1 and CDR2 (germline): MDHEN, SYDVKM. The CDR3 is CASSLGQNSYEQYF. CDR3 bases: TGTGCCAGCAGTTTAGGACAGAACTCCTACGAGCAGTACTTC.

This chain uses TRBV2 with TRBJ2-1, with a possible D match to TRBD2 (6 bases). The length of the CDR3 is 13 residues. CDR1 and CDR2 from the germline V gene are SNHLY and FYNNEI. The V gene lost 8 bases and the J gene lost 6 bases, with 14 bases spanning the gap. DNA of the CDR3: TGTGCCAGCGGGGCGGGAAGGGTCAATGAGCAGTTCTTC. This encodes CASGAGRVNEQFF.

The V and J genes are TRBV11-3 and TRBJ2-7, with D perhaps TRBD2 (5 bases). V was trimmed by 2 bases and J by 2 bases, leaving 16 bases between them. The CDR3 has 16 residues. CDR1 is SGHNT, CDR2 YENEEA, per germline. The CDR3 DNA sequence: TGTGCCAGCAGCTTAAAGTTTGCGGGTTGGCCCTACGAGCAGTACTTC. This translates into CASSLKFAGWPYEQYF. Full variable domain (rest looked up from reference TRBV11-3 and TRBJ2-7): EAGVVQSPRYKIIEKKQPVAFWCNPISGHNTLYWYLQNLGQGPELLIRYENEEAVDDSQLPKDRFSAERLKGVDSTLKIQPAELGDSAVYLCASSLKFAGWPYEQYFGPGTRLTVT.

V and J are TRBV27 and TRBJ2-7; D not resolved. Germline CDR1 reads MNHEY; CDR2 reads SMNVEV (reference sequence). The CDR3 is made up of 15 amino acids. The V gene lost 5 bases and the J gene lost 1 base, with 15 bases spanning the gap. CDR3 sequence reads: CASSPYSHRSYEQYF. The DNA of the CDR3 is TGTGCCAGCAGTCCCTACTCTCATAGATCCTACGAGCAGTACTTC.

The chain uses TRBV16 and TRBJ1-1, with D hard to call. V was trimmed by 2 bases and J by 7 bases, leaving 8 bases between them. The germline gives CDR1 KGHSY, CDR2 FQNENV. The CDR3 extends over 12 amino acids. The CDR3 DNA sequence: TGTGCCAGCAGCCAACCGGGCCATGAAGCTTTCTTT. It encodes CASSQPGHEAFF.